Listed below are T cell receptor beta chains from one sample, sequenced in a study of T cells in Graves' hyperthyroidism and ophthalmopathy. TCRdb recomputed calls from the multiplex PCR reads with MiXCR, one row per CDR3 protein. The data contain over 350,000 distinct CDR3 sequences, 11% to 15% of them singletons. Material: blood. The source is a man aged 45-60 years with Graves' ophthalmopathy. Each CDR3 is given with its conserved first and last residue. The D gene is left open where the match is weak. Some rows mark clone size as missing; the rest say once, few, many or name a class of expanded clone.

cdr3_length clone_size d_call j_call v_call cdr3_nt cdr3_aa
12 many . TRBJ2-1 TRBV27 TGTGCCAGCCTGGCCCGAAACAATGAGCAGTTCTTC CASLARNNEQFF
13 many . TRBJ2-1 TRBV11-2 TGTGCCAGCAGCTTAAGATGGGGCGATGAGCAGTTCTTC CASSLRWGDEQFF
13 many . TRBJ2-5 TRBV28 TGTGCCAGCAGTTTATTCACGAGAGAGACCCAGTACTTC CASSLFTRETQYF
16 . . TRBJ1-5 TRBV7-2 TGTGCCAGCAGCTTAGGTAGCAGCCGTAGCAATCAGCCCCAGCATTTT CASSLGSSRSNQPQHF
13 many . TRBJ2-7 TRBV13 TGTGCCAGCAGCTTAGGGCTTCAGGGCGAGCAGTACTTC CASSLGLQGEQYF
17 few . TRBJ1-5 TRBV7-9 TGTGCCAGCAGCCCTGGGGGCCGGGACATGTACAATCAGCCCCAGCATTTT CASSPGGRDMYNQPQHF
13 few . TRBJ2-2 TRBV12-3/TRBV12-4 TGTGCCGGCAGTCCCAGGAACACCGGGGAGCTGTTTTTT CAGSPRNTGELFF
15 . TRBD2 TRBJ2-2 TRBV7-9 TGTGCCAGCAGCTCAGTAGCGGGAGGCACCGGGGAGCTGTTTTTT CASSSVAGGTGELFF
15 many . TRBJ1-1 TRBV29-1 TGCAGCGTTGACAAACCACCCGGGAGAAACACTGAAGCTTTCTTT CSVDKPPGRNTEAFF
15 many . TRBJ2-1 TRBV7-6 TGTGCCAGCAGCCCACCCTATGACAGATACAATGAGCAGTTCTTC CASSPPYDRYNEQFF
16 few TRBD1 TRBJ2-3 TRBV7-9 TGTGCCAGCAGCTTCCCGACAGGGGACCCCACAGATACGCAGTATTTT CASSFPTGDPTDTQYF
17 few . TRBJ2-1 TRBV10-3 TGTGCCATCAGTGAGCCGCGAGGGGGGAGCTCCTACAATGAGCAGTTCTTC CAISEPRGGSSYNEQFF
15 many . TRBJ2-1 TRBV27 TGTGCCAGCAGTTCCCCTAGCAGGACAAACAATGAGCAGTTCTTC CASSSPSRTNNEQFF
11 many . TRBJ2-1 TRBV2 TGTGCCAGCAGGAATTACGGTGAGCAGTTCTTC CASRNYGEQFF
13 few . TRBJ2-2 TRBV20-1 TGCAGTGCGCCCACTAGACTCACCGGGGAGCTGTTTTTT CSAPTRLTGELFF
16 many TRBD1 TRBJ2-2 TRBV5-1 TGCGCCAGCAGCTTGGGACAGGGCTGGAACACCGGGGAGCTGTTTTTT CASSLGQGWNTGELFF
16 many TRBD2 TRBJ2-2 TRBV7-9 TGTGCCAGCAGCTTCGGGGCGGGGGCGAACACCGGGGAGCTGTTTTTT CASSFGAGANTGELFF
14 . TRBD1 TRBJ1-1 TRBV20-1 TGCAGTGCTCGAAGCGGGACAGGGGCCTTTGAGGCTTTCTTT CSARSGTGAFEAFF
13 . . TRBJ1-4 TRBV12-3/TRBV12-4 TGTGCCAGCAGTCAAGAGGCATATGAAAAACTGTTTTTT CASSQEAYEKLFF
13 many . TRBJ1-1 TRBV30 TGTGCCTGGACGAAGGGGTTGAACACTGAAGCTTTCTTT CAWTKGLNTEAFF
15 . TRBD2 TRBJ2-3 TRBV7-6 TGTGCCAGCACCGTGTGGACTAGCGGGATAGATACGCAGTATTTT CASTVWTSGIDTQYF
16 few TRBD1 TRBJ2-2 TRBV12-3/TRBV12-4 TGTGCCAGCAGTTTCCTACAGGGGGCAAACACCGGGGAGCTGTTTTTT CASSFLQGANTGELFF
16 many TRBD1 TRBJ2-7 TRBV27 TGTGCCAGCAGTTTAAACCGGGACAGAGGACCTTACGAGCAGTACTTC CASSLNRDRGPYEQYF
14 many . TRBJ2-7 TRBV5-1 TGCGCCAGCAGTAAGGCGGACGGGGTTAAGGAGCAGTACTTC CASSKADGVKEQYF
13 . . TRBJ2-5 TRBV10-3 TGTGCCATCATGTCAACAGGTCGGGAGACCCAGTACTTC CAIMSTGRETQYF
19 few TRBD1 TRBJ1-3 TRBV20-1 TGCAGTGCTAGCTCCGGGACAGGGGGTTTTGCTCCCTGGTGGAACACCATATATTTT CSASSGTGGFAPWWNTIYF
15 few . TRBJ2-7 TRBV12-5 TGTGCTAGTGGTTTGTCCCCGACACGCTCCTACGAGCAGTACTTC CASGLSPTRSYEQYF
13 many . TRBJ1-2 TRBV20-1 TGCAGTGCCCGCCTGGAGTACCGAAATGGCTACACCTTC CSARLEYRNGYTF
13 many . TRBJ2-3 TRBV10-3 TGTGCCATCAGTGGGACGTATACAGATACGCAGTATTTT CAISGTYTDTQYF
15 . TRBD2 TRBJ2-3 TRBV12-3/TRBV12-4 TGTGCCAGCAGTCACCTAGCGGGAAGGACAGATACGCAGTATTTT CASSHLAGRTDTQYF
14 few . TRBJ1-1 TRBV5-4 TGTGCCAGCAGCTTGGCCTTGGCAGGGGCAGAAGCTTTCTTT CASSLALAGAEAFF
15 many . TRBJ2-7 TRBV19 TGTGCCAGTAGTATACGGCAGGGAAGGTCGTACGAGCAGTACTTC CASSIRQGRSYEQYF
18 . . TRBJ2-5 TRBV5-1 TGCGCCAGCAGGACTTCTGGGTCCGCGAGGGGATTTCAAGAGACCCAGTACTTC CASRTSGSARGFQETQYF
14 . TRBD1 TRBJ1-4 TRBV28 TGTGCCAGCAGCCCGGGACAGGGTGGGAAGAAACTGTTTTTT CASSPGQGGKKLFF
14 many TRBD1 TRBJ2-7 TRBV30 TGTGCCTGGAGTGGGGGACAGGGTAGCCACGAGCAGTACTTC CAWSGGQGSHEQYF
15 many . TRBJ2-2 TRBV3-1 TGTGCCAGCAGCCACGAGGGGACAATCACCGGGGAGCTGTTTTTT CASSHEGTITGELFF
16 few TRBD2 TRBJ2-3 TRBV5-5 TGTGCCAGCAGCTTACTGGCGGGAGCGGGCACAGATACGCAGTATTTT CASSLLAGAGTDTQYF
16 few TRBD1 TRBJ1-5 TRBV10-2 TGCGCCAGCAGTGGGGGCACAGGGGGAGGGAATCAGCCCCAGCATTTT CASSGGTGGGNQPQHF
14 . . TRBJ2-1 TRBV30 TGTGCCTGGAGTAAAAGCGACACCTACAATGAGCAGTTCTTC CAWSKSDTYNEQFF
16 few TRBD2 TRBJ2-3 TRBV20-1 TGCAGTGCTAGAGATAGTGCTAGCGGGAGGGCGAGTACGCAGTATTTT CSARDSASGRASTQYF
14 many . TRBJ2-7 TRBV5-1 TGCGCCAGCAGCACAACAGGGTCCTCCTACGAGCAGTACTTC CASSTTGSSYEQYF
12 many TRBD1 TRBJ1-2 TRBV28 TGTGCCAGCAGTAAAGACAGGGTTGGCTACACCTTC CASSKDRVGYTF
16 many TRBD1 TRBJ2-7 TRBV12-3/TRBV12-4 TGTGCCAGCAGACCAACCGGGGGACAGGGTTCCTACGAGCAGTACTTC CASRPTGGQGSYEQYF
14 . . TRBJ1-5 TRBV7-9 TGTGCCAGCAGCTTAAGTCAGGCCAATCAGCCCCAGCATTTT CASSLSQANQPQHF
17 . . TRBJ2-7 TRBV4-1 TGCGCCAGCAGCCAAGACAGGTGGCGGGACCGATCCTACGAGCAGTACTTC CASSQDRWRDRSYEQYF
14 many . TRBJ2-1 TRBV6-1 TGTGCCAGCAGTTACAAGGACGGTAACAATGAGCAGTTCTTC CASSYKDGNNEQFF
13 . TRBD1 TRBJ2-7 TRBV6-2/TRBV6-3 TGTGCCAGCAGTTTCCGACAGGGCTACGAGCAGTACTTC CASSFRQGYEQYF
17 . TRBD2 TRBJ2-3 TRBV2 TGTGCCAGCAGTGCAAACCTAGCGGGTGCAGCGGCAGATACGCAGTATTTT CASSANLAGAAADTQYF
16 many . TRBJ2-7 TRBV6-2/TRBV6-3 TGTGCCAGCAGTTACCCGACAACGGGGCTTATCTACGAGCAGTACTTC CASSYPTTGLIYEQYF
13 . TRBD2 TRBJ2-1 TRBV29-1 TGCAGCGTATATGGCGGGAGCCACAATGAGCAGTTCTTC CSVYGGSHNEQFF
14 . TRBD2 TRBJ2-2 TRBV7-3 TGTGCCAGCAGTTCCGGGACTACCGTCGGGGAGCTGTTTTTT CASSSGTTVGELFF
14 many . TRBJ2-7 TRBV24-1 TGTGCCACCAGTGGTGGGTCCCCCAGGGACGAGCAGTACTTC CATSGGSPRDEQYF
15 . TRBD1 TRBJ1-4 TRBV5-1 TGCGCCAGCAGCTTGGGACAGGGGGAGCTGGAAAAACTGTTTTTT CASSLGQGELEKLFF
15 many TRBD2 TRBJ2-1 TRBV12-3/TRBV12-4 TGTGCCAGCAGCGAGCGGGAGGGGGATTGGAATGAGCAGTTCTTC CASSEREGDWNEQFF
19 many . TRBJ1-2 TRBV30 TGTGCCTGTCCGAAGTATGCGGTGGGGAAAAAGACGAGAAGATATGGCTACACCTTC CACPKYAVGKKTRRYGYTF
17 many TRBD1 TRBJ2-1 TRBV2 TGTGCCAGTCGGACAGGGGGTGTGGGACCGCAGTACAATGAGCAGTTCTTC CASRTGGVGPQYNEQFF
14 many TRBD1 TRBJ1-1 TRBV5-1 TGCGCCAGCAGCCACGGACAGGTGAACACTGAAGCTTTCTTT CASSHGQVNTEAFF
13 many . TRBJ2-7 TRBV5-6 TGTGCCAGCAGCTTGCTGCCAGGGGACGAGCAGTACTTC CASSLLPGDEQYF
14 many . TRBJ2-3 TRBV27 TGTGCCAGCCGGGACGGAAAAAGCACAGATACGCAGTATTTT CASRDGKSTDTQYF
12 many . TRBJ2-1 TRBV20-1 TGCAGTGCTAGCGAACAGGGCAATGAGCAGTTCTTC CSASEQGNEQFF